Listed below are T cell receptor beta chains from one sample, sequenced in a study of T cell changes during pregnancy in multiple sclerosis. TCRdb keeps only in-frame clones here, not all; method: immunoSEQ multiplex PCR. The data show approximately 79,000 clones, with 90% to 95% seen just once and 0.21% held by the top ten. The specimen was CD4+ T cells from peripheral blood mononuclear cells, collected before pregnancy. These receptors all come from a female donor with multiple sclerosis, enrolled in a pregnancy study. CDR3s include the opening cysteine and the closing phenylalanine or tryptophan. D genes are given only for firm matches. Not all rows give a size; the values are once, few, many and, for expanded clones, a class.

TGTGCCTGGAGTGAAACACTTACAGGGGCCCTATCACAGCCCCAGCATTTT,CAWSETLTGALSQPQHF,TRBV30,.,TRBD1,TRBJ1-5
TGCGCCAGCAGCCTAGCGGGGCTTTCCTACAATGAGCAGTTCTTC,CASSLAGLSYNEQFF,TRBV10-2,.,TRBD2,TRBJ2-1
TGCGCCAGCAGTGGGCCGACACTAGCCTACGAGCAGTACTTC,CASSGPTLAYEQYF,TRBV10-1,.,.,TRBJ2-7
TGCGCCAGCAGCCGTAGCGGGAGCACGGAGACCCAGTACTTC,CASSRSGSTETQYF,TRBV5-1,.,TRBD2,TRBJ2-5
TGTGCCAGCAGTACGGCGGGGACCCGGGGATCACCCCTCCACTTT,CASSTAGTRGSPLHF,TRBV27,.,.,TRBJ1-6
TGTGCCAGCTCCGCCCTCTTGACCGGGACAGGACACACAGATACGCAGTATTTT,CASSALLTGTGHTDTQYF,TRBV27,.,TRBD1,TRBJ2-3
TGTGCCAGCAGTTCCATCGGACAGTCAGCTAACTATGGCTACACCTTC,CASSSIGQSANYGYTF,TRBV27,.,.,TRBJ1-2
TGTGCCACCAGCAGACATTTGCCGGGACAGGGGGCGAGGGAGACCCAGTACTTC,CATSRHLPGQGARETQYF,TRBV15,.,TRBD1,TRBJ2-5
TGTGCCAGCAGCCCCGGACAGGGGAATTCACCCCTCCACTTT,CASSPGQGNSPLHF,TRBV4-2,.,TRBD1,TRBJ1-6
TGTGCCAGTAGTAGCGGCGGCTATGGCTACACCTTC,CASSSGGYGYTF,TRBV19,.,.,TRBJ1-2
TGCGCCAGCAGTGAGAGGCAACAGGGGGCCACAGATACGCAGTATTTT,CASSERQQGATDTQYF,TRBV10-1,once,TRBD1,TRBJ2-3
TGCGCCAGCAGTGAGTCGCGGGCCACTGAAGCTTTCTTT,CASSESRATEAFF,TRBV10-2,.,.,TRBJ1-1
TGTGCCAGCAGCTTAGTTGCTACAGCCGACGAAAAACTGTTTTTT,CASSLVATADEKLFF,TRBV7-2,once,.,TRBJ1-4
TGTGCCAGCAGCTTGACTCTAGCGGGAGTATCGTTAGATACGCAGTATTTT,CASSLTLAGVSLDTQYF,TRBV5-5,.,TRBD2,TRBJ2-3
TGTGCCAGTAGTCGGGTCGTGCGACAGGACTCTGGAAACACCATATATTTT,CASSRVVRQDSGNTIYF,TRBV19,.,.,TRBJ1-3
TGTGCCAGCAGTACCTCTAGGTGGAGTCTCGAGCAGTACTTC,CASSTSRWSLEQYF,TRBV6-6,once,.,TRBJ2-7
TGTGCTAGTGGTTTGCAGGGTTCGGTGAACTCTGGAAACACCATATATTTT,CASGLQGSVNSGNTIYF,TRBV12-5,.,.,TRBJ1-3
TGCGCCAGCAGCCAAGACAGGGGAAACACCATATATTTT,CASSQDRGNTIYF,TRBV5-1,.,.,TRBJ1-3
TGTGCCAGCTCACCACCGGTTAGGGGGCTGTCCCCCACTGAAGCTTTCTTT,CASSPPVRGLSPTEAFF,TRBV18,.,TRBD1,TRBJ1-1
TGTGCCAGCAGCTTGGGGGTGGGGCACCGGGACAAAATTCAGTACTTC,CASSLGVGHRDKIQYF,TRBV5-4,.,.,TRBJ2-4
TGTGCCAGCAGCCCAGGCGGGAACATCCCGGCAGGGGGAAACACCATATATTTT,CASSPGGNIPAGGNTIYF,TRBV7-9,.,.,TRBJ1-3
TGTGCCAGCAGTGAAGATGGCAGAATGAACACTGAAGCTTTCTTT,CASSEDGRMNTEAFF,TRBV2,few,.,TRBJ1-1
TGTGCCAGCTCACCCAGGACTAGCGGATACAATGAGCAGTTCTTC,CASSPRTSGYNEQFF,TRBV18,.,TRBD2,TRBJ2-1
TGTGCCAGCAGCTCGACTCAGAGCTCCTACAATGAGCAGTTCTTC,CASSSTQSSYNEQFF,TRBV7-6,.,.,TRBJ2-1
TGTGCCAGCTCACCCCCGACAGGGAATCGCTACGAGCAGTACTTC,CASSPPTGNRYEQYF,TRBV18,.,TRBD1,TRBJ2-7
TGTGCCAGCTCCACCGGGATGGAAAGCGGGTGGAGCACAGATACGCAGTATTTT,CASSTGMESGWSTDTQYF,TRBV18,.,.,TRBJ2-3
TGTGCCAGTAGTCCAGGGATTTCCTACGAGCAGTACTTC,CASSPGISYEQYF,TRBV19,.,.,TRBJ2-7
TGTGCCAGCAGCTTAGCTCCGGGACAGGGCACAGATACGCAGTATTTT,CASSLAPGQGTDTQYF,TRBV7-9,.,TRBD1,TRBJ2-3
TGCGCCAGCAGCTCGGTAGTGGGTCTGCCGACAGGGGAGGGAACCTTC,CASSSVVGLPTGEGTF,TRBV5-1,.,TRBD1,TRBJ1-2
TGTGCCAGCAGCAAATTAAGAGGGGGCGGCCGGGAGAACACTGAAGCTTTCTTT,CASSKLRGGGRENTEAFF,TRBV21-1,.,.,TRBJ1-1
TGTGCCAGCAGTATTTCAGGGTCTAGCTCCTACGAGCAGTACTTC,CASSISGSSSYEQYF,TRBV28,.,.,TRBJ2-7
TGTGCCAGCAGTGAATTGACCGTGCGGATCTTC,CASSELTVRIF,TRBV6-1,.,.,TRBJ2-7
TGCGCCAGCAGCCAAGTATCCAGGGGAGCCTACGAGCAGTACTTC,CASSQVSRGAYEQYF,TRBV4-1,.,.,TRBJ2-7
TGTGCCAGCAGCTTGAGCGGGGTCCAAGAGACCCAGTACTTC,CASSLSGVQETQYF,TRBV5-4,.,TRBD2,TRBJ2-5
TGTGCCATCAGTGAGTCAACTAGCGGGGCCAAAACCTACGAGCAGTACTTC,CAISESTSGAKTYEQYF,TRBV10-3,.,TRBD2,TRBJ2-7
TGTGCCAGCAGCTTGGGCCCCGGCAGGGTTTACGAGCAGTACTTC,CASSLGPGRVYEQYF,TRBV7-3,.,.,TRBJ2-7
TGTGCCAGCAGCCAAGGGGGGACTAGGAACTACGAGCAGTACTTC,CASSQGGTRNYEQYF,TRBV14,.,TRBD2,TRBJ2-7
TGTGCCAGCAGCGTCCTAGCGGGAGGGTCCAATGAGCAGTTCTTC,CASSVLAGGSNEQFF,TRBV9,.,TRBD2,TRBJ2-1
TGTGCCAGCAGTTCGGGACAGGGGGTTGGGAATGAAAAACTGTTTTTT,CASSSGQGVGNEKLFF,TRBV2,.,TRBD1,TRBJ1-4
TGTGCCAGCAGCTGGGGGTCAGGGGAGCAAGAGACCCAGTACTTC,CASSWGSGEQETQYF,TRBV27,.,.,TRBJ2-5
TGTGCCAGCAGCTACGGGTTCGGCAAAAACATTCAGTACTTC,CASSYGFGKNIQYF,TRBV7-2,.,.,TRBJ2-4
TGTGCCAGCAGGGCCTCGGGGGGCTACGAGACCCAGTACTTC,CASRASGGYETQYF,TRBV6-1,.,.,TRBJ2-5
TGTGCCAGCAGCCGCCGGGACAGGGACAGTTCACCCCTCCACTTT,CASSRRDRDSSPLHF,TRBV11-1,.,TRBD1,TRBJ1-6
TGTGCCAGCAGCCAAGAGACAGGGTTCGGTTACGAGCAGTACTTC,CASSQETGFGYEQYF,TRBV14,.,TRBD1,TRBJ2-7
TGTGCCAGCAGTGAATTCCAGAACTATGGCTACACCTTC,CASSEFQNYGYTF,TRBV6-1,.,.,TRBJ1-2
TGTGCCAGCAGCTTAGCCCCCGGGGAGACCCAGTACTTC,CASSLAPGETQYF,TRBV7-9,.,.,TRBJ2-5
TGTGCCAGCAGCTTTAAATCCGGGACAGGGGATAATTCACCCCTCCACTTT,CASSFKSGTGDNSPLHF,TRBV7-9,.,TRBD1,TRBJ1-6
TGTGCCTGGAGTGTACTCTCCCTCACAGATACGCAGTATTTT,CAWSVLSLTDTQYF,TRBV30,.,.,TRBJ2-3
TGTGCCAGTAGTATGCGGGCAGGGGCATCGGGCACTGAAGCTTTCTTT,CASSMRAGASGTEAFF,TRBV19,few,.,TRBJ1-1
TGTGCCAGCTCACCACCGAAGGGGCCGTTCACTGAAGCTTTCTTT,CASSPPKGPFTEAFF,TRBV18,.,.,TRBJ1-1
TGTGCCAGCAGCGTCCCCAGGGGGCGGAGAGCTTTCTTT,CASSVPRGRRAFF,TRBV13,.,TRBD1,TRBJ1-1
TGTGCCAGCAGGACAGGTGGCTATGGCTACACCTTC,CASRTGGYGYTF,TRBV2,.,.,TRBJ1-2
TGCGCCAGCAGCTCCGTTTTGGGGGCGCAGGATACGCAGTATTTT,CASSSVLGAQDTQYF,TRBV5-1,.,.,TRBJ2-3
TGTGCCGTCAGGGATTCTGGGGCCAACGTCCTGACTTTC,CAVRDSGANVLTF,TRBV7-9,.,.,TRBJ2-6
TGTGCCAGCAGTGACTTAACGGTCCCGGGTGGTAGCACTGAAGCTTTCTTT,CASSDLTVPGGSTEAFF,TRBV6-4,.,.,TRBJ1-1
TGTGCCAGCAGCCTCACAGGGGAGACCCAGTACTTC,CASSLTGETQYF,TRBV14,.,.,TRBJ2-5
TGTGCCAGTAGCCCACAGGGGCGAGCGAACTATGGCTACACCTTC,CASSPQGRANYGYTF,TRBV19,.,TRBD1,TRBJ1-2